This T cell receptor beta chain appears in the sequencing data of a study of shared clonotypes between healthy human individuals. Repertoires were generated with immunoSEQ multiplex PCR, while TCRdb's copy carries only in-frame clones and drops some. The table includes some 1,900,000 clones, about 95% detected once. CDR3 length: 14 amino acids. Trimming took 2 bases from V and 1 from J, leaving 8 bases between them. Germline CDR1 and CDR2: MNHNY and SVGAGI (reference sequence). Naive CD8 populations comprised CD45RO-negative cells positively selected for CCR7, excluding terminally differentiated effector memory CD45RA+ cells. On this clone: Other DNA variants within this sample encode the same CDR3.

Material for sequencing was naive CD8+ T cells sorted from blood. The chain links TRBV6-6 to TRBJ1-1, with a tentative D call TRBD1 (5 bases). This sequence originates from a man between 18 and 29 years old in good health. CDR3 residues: CASSYGGENTEAFF. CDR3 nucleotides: TGTGCCAGCAGTTACGGGGGAGAGAACACTGAAGCTTTCTTT.